Listed below are T cell receptor beta chains from one sample, sequenced in a study of blood T cell repertoires in COVID-19. Generated by immunoSEQ multiplex PCR, the TCRdb table keeps only in-frame clones and is missing some. Among roughly 190,000 clones listed, about 85% were seen once. Sequencing used peripheral blood. The source of these receptors is a woman between 65 and 79 years old with COVID-19, enrolled during active disease. CDR3s include the opening cysteine and the closing phenylalanine or tryptophan. D genes are given only for firm matches. The size entry is marked missing in some rows and otherwise reads once, few, many or a size class.

cdr3_nt cdr3_aa d_call j_call v_call clone_size
TGTGCCAGCAGTTTAGGGACAGGAGATCCTGGGTTAGGAGAGACCCAGTACTTC CASSLGTGDPGLGETQYF TRBD1 TRBJ2-5 TRBV27 NA
TGTGCCAGCAGCCCTGGTCCCCCCCCTCTAGCCCAGCATTTT CASSPGPPPLAQHF NA TRBJ1-5 TRBV7-9 NA
TGTGCCAGCAGCCAAAAAATGGGGGCCGGGGGGCTAAGGGAGACCCAGTACTTC CASSQKMGAGGLRETQYF NA TRBJ2-5 TRBV3-1/TRBV3-2 once
TGTGCCAGCAGCAAAGGGAACCTCGTAGCGCCCCAGCATTTT CASSKGNLVAPQHF NA TRBJ1-5 TRBV21-1 once
TGTGCCAGCAGCCAGGGCACGGGGTTAGCCCGGGGATACGAGCAGTACTTC CASSQGTGLARGYEQYF NA TRBJ2-7 TRBV4-2 few
TGTGCCAGCAGCCGGGGGGACAGGACTGAAGCTTTCTTT CASSRGDRTEAFF TRBD1 TRBJ1-1 TRBV3-1/TRBV3-2 NA
TGTGCCAGCAGCCTCATCGGGGTCGGTACCGGGGAGCTGTTTTTT CASSLIGVGTGELFF NA TRBJ2-2 TRBV6-2/TRBV6-3 NA
TGCGCCAGCAGCGAACAGGGGGCGAATGAAAAACTGTTTTTT CASSEQGANEKLFF TRBD1 TRBJ1-4 TRBV5-1 NA
TGTGCCAGTAGCCGTAATCGCGGGACAGGGTACAATGAGCAGTTCTTC CASSRNRGTGYNEQFF TRBD1 TRBJ2-1 TRBV19 NA
TGTGCCAGCAGCCCGTCCTCCGGAAACACCATATATTTT CASSPSSGNTIYF NA TRBJ1-3 TRBV7-9 NA
TGTGCCAGCAGTTTGGGCGACACGAACACTGAAGCTTTCTTT CASSLGDTNTEAFF NA TRBJ1-1 TRBV28 NA
TGTGCCAGCTCACCATCCTCTCTTTTGGGGACAGGGATTTTTGGCACTGAAGCTTTCTTT CASSPSSLLGTGIFGTEAFF TRBD1 TRBJ1-1 TRBV18 NA
TGTGCCAGTAGTATTCTGGGCAGTCCTAACTATGGCTACACCTTC CASSILGSPNYGYTF NA TRBJ1-2 TRBV19 NA
TGTGCCAGCAGTTTTAGGGACAGGGGGCCGGGTCAGCCCCAGCATTTT CASSFRDRGPGQPQHF TRBD1 TRBJ1-5 TRBV28 NA
TGTGCCAGAAGCTTAAAAGGGGGCACCTACAATGAGCAGTTCTTC CARSLKGGTYNEQFF NA TRBJ2-1 TRBV7-5 NA
TGTGCCAGCAGTTACACGCGGGACAGGGGGCTTATCACCAATCAGCCCCAGCATTTT CASSYTRDRGLITNQPQHF TRBD1 TRBJ1-5 TRBV6-2/TRBV6-3 NA
TGCAGCGTTCCTCCTCTAGCGGAGAGCACAGATACGCAGTATTTT CSVPPLAESTDTQYF TRBD2 TRBJ2-3 TRBV29-1 NA
TGTGCCACCATAGGGGCGCAGGGCAATGAGCAGTTCTTC CATIGAQGNEQFF NA TRBJ2-1 TRBV24-1 NA
TGTGCCAGCAGTCCATCAGGAGGGTATGGCTACACCTTC CASSPSGGYGYTF NA TRBJ1-2 TRBV27 many
TGTGCCAGCAGCTTGGGTAGCGGGGGGGCCCGGTACAATGAGCAGTTCTTC CASSLGSGGARYNEQFF TRBD2 TRBJ2-1 TRBV5-4 NA
TGTGCCAGTACAGGAGCTAACACTGAAGCTTTCTTT CASTGANTEAFF NA TRBJ1-1 TRBV2 NA
TGCGCCAGCAGCGATAGCGGGAGCTCCTACAATGAGCAGTTCTTC CASSDSGSSYNEQFF TRBD2 TRBJ2-1 TRBV5-1 NA
TGTGCCAGCAGCCCGGGGGACAGGGGTGGCTACACCTTC CASSPGDRGGYTF TRBD1 TRBJ1-2 TRBV28 NA
TGCAGCGTTTTTAGTGGGGGCGATGGCTACACCTTC CSVFSGGDGYTF NA TRBJ1-2 TRBV29-1 NA
TGTGCCAGCAGTTTAGGGCGAATGGCCTCCTACGAGCAGTACTTC CASSLGRMASYEQYF NA TRBJ2-7 TRBV28 NA
TGTGCCAGTCAAGTATACGGGGACACCCAGTACGAGCAGTACTTC CASQVYGDTQYEQYF NA TRBJ2-7 TRBV19 NA
TGTGCCAGCAGTGTTGAGGGGGTCTCCTACAATGAGCAGTTCTTC CASSVEGVSYNEQFF NA TRBJ2-1 TRBV2 NA
TGTGCCAGCAGCTACTACTTTGAGGTTAAAGTCAACGAGCAGTACTTC CASSYYFEVKVNEQYF NA TRBJ2-7 TRBV7-9 NA
TGTGCCATCTCTGAGGAGAACAGCGGCTACAATGAGCAGTTCTTC CAISEENSGYNEQFF NA TRBJ2-1 TRBV10-3 NA
TGTGCCAGCTCAAACCCAGCGGGGACCGGGGAGCTGTTTTTT CASSNPAGTGELFF TRBD2 TRBJ2-2 TRBV7-2 NA
TGTGCCAGCAGCCAAAAATTACTAGCGAAGGCAGATACGCAGTATTTT CASSQKLLAKADTQYF TRBD2 TRBJ2-3 TRBV3-1/TRBV3-2 NA
TGTGCCAGCACCTTGGGTCTAGCCTATGGCTACACCTTC CASTLGLAYGYTF NA TRBJ1-2 TRBV28 NA
TGTGCCAGCAGCGTAGGACAGACCAATCAGCCCCAGCATTTT CASSVGQTNQPQHF NA TRBJ1-5 TRBV9 NA
TGTGCCAGCAGCCGTCCCGGGTCGACTAACTATGGCTACACCTTC CASSRPGSTNYGYTF NA TRBJ1-2 TRBV3-1/TRBV3-2 NA
TGTGCCAGCAACGGGGGGGGGCTGGGCACAGATACGCAGTATTTT CASNGGGLGTDTQYF TRBD2 TRBJ2-3 TRBV28 NA
TGTGCCAGCAGCCGGGACAGGGAAAGAGGTGGCTACACCTTC CASSRDRERGGYTF TRBD1 TRBJ1-2 TRBV5-5 NA
TGTGCCAGCAGTGGGACAGGGCGTTCCCACGAAGCTTTCTTT CASSGTGRSHEAFF TRBD1 TRBJ1-1 TRBV25-1 NA
TGTGCCAGCAGCTCCTCGGGGGGCTCTGGGGCCAACGTCCTGACTTTC CASSSSGGSGANVLTF TRBD2 TRBJ2-6 TRBV7-2 few
TGTGCCAGCAGTTCCCCCGGACAGGGGAATCAGCCCCAGCATTTT CASSSPGQGNQPQHF TRBD1 TRBJ1-5 TRBV27 NA
TGCGCCAGCAGGAAGCAGGGTGAGCAGTTCTTC CASRKQGEQFF NA TRBJ2-1 TRBV5-1 NA
TGTGCCAGCACCGAGCAGGGGGGCCAGGGGACCCAGTACTTC CASTEQGGQGTQYF NA TRBJ2-5 TRBV2 NA
TGTGCCAGCAGCGCGGGACAGGGAGGGGAAAAACTGTTTTTT CASSAGQGGEKLFF TRBD1 TRBJ1-4 TRBV9 NA
TGTGCCAGCACCCTTGGCGGGGGGCGAGAGACCCAGTACTTC CASTLGGGRETQYF TRBD2 TRBJ2-5 TRBV28 NA
TGCGCCAGCAGTTCAGGGTGGGAGACCCAGTACTTC CASSSGWETQYF NA TRBJ2-5 TRBV10-2 NA
TGTGCCAGCAGCCTAAAAAGGTCGACTAGCGGACCATACGAGCAGTACTTC CASSLKRSTSGPYEQYF TRBD2 TRBJ2-7 TRBV7-2 NA
TGTGCCAGCACGGACAAACAGGGCCGCTACACCTTC CASTDKQGRYTF NA TRBJ1-2 TRBV12-3/TRBV12-4 NA
TGTGCCATCAGCCTAGGGACTCCTTGGAGTGGCGAGCAGTACTTC CAISLGTPWSGEQYF NA TRBJ2-7 TRBV10-3 NA
TGCGCCAGCAGCTTCCGACAGGGAGAGGCTGAAAAACTGTTTTTT CASSFRQGEAEKLFF TRBD1 TRBJ1-4 TRBV5-1 few
TGTGCCAGCTCACGAGGTCAGAAGGAGACCCAGTACTTC CASSRGQKETQYF NA TRBJ2-5 TRBV18 NA